The entry below gives a single TCR beta chain sequence along with its context. The V end lost 5 bases, the J end lost 4 bases, and 15 bases lay between the germline ends. The CDR3 covers 14 residues. Germline CDR1 and CDR2: SGHTS and YDEGEE. This specimen belongs to a study of T cell changes during pregnancy in multiple sclerosis. TCRdb keeps only in-frame clones here, not all; method: immunoSEQ multiplex PCR. The repertoire holds about 67,000 clones, with more than 85% as singletons. The clonotype comes from a female donor with multiple sclerosis, enrolled in a pregnancy study. Sequenced material: peripheral blood, taken in the second trimester of pregnancy. The chain joins TRBV5-8 to TRBJ1-2; D call uncertain. The chain's CDR3 is CASRIRGTAYGYTF. In DNA, the CDR3 is TGTGCCAGCAGGATCCGAGGCACCGCCTATGGCTACACCTTC.